Detailed here is one T cell receptor (beta chain). Its antigen is as yet unknown. This sample stems from a study of monozygotic twins with cystic fibrosis. Points from the study as a whole: No link emerged between shared CDR3 counts and age, concordance or severity. Low clonality (median about 0.0095) suggested a mostly naive repertoire.

Libraries were prepared by immunoSEQ multiplex PCR; TCRdb keeps only in-frame clonotypes and omits some of them. In the table there are around 35,000 clones, approximately 84% of which are singletons. Sequencing was done on a sample of blood. The receptor was derived from a girl aged 2-10 years with cystic fibrosis.

The CDR3: CASSGTAFQETQYF. In DNA form, the CDR3 reads TGTGCCAGCAGCGGGACTGCGTTTCAAGAGACCCAGTACTTC. The chain combines TRBV21-1 with TRBJ2-5; no DNA check was done on the table's D call, TRBD2. TRBV21-1 is marked as a pseudogene. This CDR3 region has 14 residues.